Presented here are 18 T cell receptor beta chains from one specimen sequenced in a study of molecular identifiers for immune sequencing clone quantification. Via MiXCR, TCRdb re-called the PCR reads, giving one row per CDR3 protein. Of about 640,000 distinct CDR3 sequences listed, about 20% were seen once; the top ten hold 0.85%. Sequenced input: naive CD8+ T cells from blood, with Jurkat cell RNA spiked in. Indicated subset: FACS-sorted CD8+CD4-CCR7+CD45RA+ naive T cells. Receptor source: a human donor in good health. Some libraries in this study had Jurkat cell RNA spiked in.

This clonotype was recorded a few times. This sequence may be a read error, since a much larger clone differs from it by one base. This rearrangement joins TRBV6-2 or TRBV6-3 to TRBJ2-2; D unresolved. Germline V gene sequence: CDR1 MNHEY, CDR2 SVGEGT. The CDR3 consists of 13 residues. V was clipped by 1 base and J by 2 bases, with 2 bases between them. CDR3 amino acids: CASSYFNTGELFF. The CDR3 DNA reads as TGTGCCAGCAGTTACTTTAACACCGGGGAGCTGTTTTTT.

The rearrangement uses TRBV20-1 and TRBJ1-1; a possible D gene is TRBD1 (6 bases). V lost 0 bases and J 5 bases, leaving 13 bases between the germline ends. The germline V gene encodes CDR1 DFQATT and CDR2 SNEGSKA (reference sequence). CDR3 length equals 14 residues. In DNA form, the CDR3 reads TGCAGTGCTAGAGAACAGGGACTGGTGACTGAAGCTTTCTTT. It specifies CSAREQGLVTEAFF.

This clonotype was observed at least ten times. The rearrangement links TRBV5-4 to TRBJ1-1; 8 nucleotides agree with TRBD1. CDR3 length: 14 amino acids. The V gene's germline CDR1 is SGHNT and CDR2 YYREEE (reference sequence). Trimming removed 9 bases from V and 3 bases from J; junction bases left unmatched: 10. DNA of the CDR3: TGTGCCACGCGGACAGGGCAAGGGGACACTGAAGCTTTCTTT. Amino acid sequence: CATRTGQGDTEAFF.

This clonotype came up many times. DNA of the CDR3: TGCGCCAGCAGCCAAGATAGGGTCGGCTACTCCTACAATGAGCAGTTCTTC. It yields the protein CASSQDRVGYSYNEQFF. The rearrangement uses TRBV4-3 and TRBJ2-1; D not resolved. The V end was cut by 0 bases, the J end by 0 bases, with 12 bases between. Germline V gene lookup returns CDR1 LGHNA and CDR2 YSLEER. The CDR3 is 17 residues long.

This clonotype was counted between two and nine times. This sequence joins TRBV7-9 and TRBJ1-2, with D perhaps matching TRBD1 (6 bases). V was cut by 5 bases and J by 0 bases, with 13 bases left in between. This CDR3 has 15 residues. Germline values: CDR1 SEHNR, CDR2 FQNEAQ (reference sequence). The CDR3 nucleotides read TGTGCCAGCAGCCATCGGGACACACCTAACTATGGCTACACCTTC. Translation gives CASSHRDTPNYGYTF.

The chain recombines TRBV24-1 with TRBJ1-5; perhaps TRBD1 as D (5 bases). The V gene lost 5 bases and the J gene lost 4 bases, with 11 bases spanning the gap. CDR3 length: 14 amino acids. Germline V lookup: CDR1 KGHDR, CDR2 SFDVKD. This CDR3 reads CATSASTVNQPQHF. The CDR3 DNA sequence: TGTGCCACCAGTGCATCGACAGTGAATCAGCCCCAGCATTTT.

This clonotype was observed at least ten times. The germline gene is not matched at one end of the junction; a read error may be the cause. The chain recombines TRBV27 with TRBJ2-7; a weak D match, TRBD1 (6 bases). Germline values: CDR1 MNHEY, CDR2 SMNVEV (reference sequence). This CDR3 spans 13 amino acids. The CDR3 is CASSYRASHEQYF. Here the CDR3 DNA reads TGTGCCAGCAGTTACAGGGCCTCCCACGAGCAGTACTTC.

V is TRBV19 and J is TRBJ2-6; 7 bases are shared with TRBD2. The germline V gene has CDR1 LNHDA and CDR2 SQIVND (reference sequence). V dropped 0 bases and J dropped 2; count of bases not matched to a gene: 4. The CDR3 consists of 17 residues. The CDR3, as DNA: TGTGCCAGTAGTATAGATTTGGGGGGGACTGGGGCCAACGTCCTGACTTTC. This encodes CASSIDLGGTGANVLTF.

This chain uses TRBV4-1 with TRBJ2-7; the match to TRBD1 covers 9 bases. Germline CDR1 and CDR2: MGHRA and YSYEKL. Unmatched junction bases numbered 11, after V lost 4 bases and J lost 4 bases. CDR3 length: 16 residues. CDR3 sequence (DNA): TGCGCCAGCAGCCGCAAGGACGGGACAGGGAAGTACGAGCAGTACTTC. This encodes CASSRKDGTGKYEQYF.

Regarding this clonotype: A much larger clone lies a single base off, so this may be a read error. This chain connects TRBV7-9 to TRBJ2-2; D is undetermined. Per germline, CDR1 SEHNR and CDR2 FQNEAQ (reference sequence). This CDR3 region has 15 residues. The CDR3 here is CVSSIHRTDTGELFF. In DNA, the CDR3 is TGTGTCAGCAGTATCCACCGGACGGACACCGGGGAGCTGTTTTTT.

This clonotype was recorded a few times. The chain has TRBV20-1 and TRBJ2-2, with TRBD1 as a possible D gene (6 bases). Germline CDR1 and CDR2: DFQATT and SNEGSKA (reference sequence). The CDR3 length is 15 residues. V shed 0 bases and J shed 3 bases, with 11 bases lying between them. CDR3 sequence: CSARDLSGDTGELFF. The CDR3 DNA reads TGCAGTGCTAGAGATCTCTCAGGGGACACCGGGGAGCTGTTTTTT.

Remarks on this clonotype: A much larger clone lies a single base off, so this may be a read error. The chain is built from TRBV12-3 or TRBV12-4 and TRBJ2-5, with TRBD2 identical over 7 bases. The CDR3 totals 15 residues. The DNA of the CDR3 is TGTGCCAGCAGTTTGTATACTAGCGTCCAAGGGACCCAGTACTTC. The encoded protein is CASSLYTSVQGTQYF.

This clonotype came up many times. This chain connects TRBV19 to TRBJ1-5; maybe TRBD1 (5 bases). The V gene's germline CDR1 is LNHDA and CDR2 SQIVND (reference sequence). The CDR3 spans 14 residues. V lost 0 bases to trimming and J lost 4 bases, with 7 bases between them. CDR3 loop: CASSIDGGNQPQHF. In nucleotides, the CDR3 is TGTGCCAGTAGTATAGATGGGGGAAATCAGCCCCAGCATTTT.

In its sample, this clonotype was seen a few times. This chain connects TRBV27 to TRBJ2-7; no definite D call. Germline V lookup: CDR1 MNHEY, CDR2 SMNVEV (reference sequence). Deletions cut 3 bases from V and 6 bases from J, with 12 bases between. The CDR3 consists of 13 residues. The CDR3 DNA reads TGTGCCAGCAGTTTTGTAAGAGACTCCGAGCAGTACTTC. Translating gives CASSFVRDSEQYF.

As to this clonotype: A much bigger clone sits one base away, suggesting this may be a read error. V and J are TRBV13 and TRBJ1-1; maybe TRBD1 (6 bases). This CDR3 is 17 amino acids long. Germline V CDR1 and CDR2: PRHDT, FYEKMQ (reference sequence). The CDR3 nucleotides are TGTGCCAGCAGCCCTAGACAGGCAGGGGCTATGAACGCTGAAGCTTTCTTT. It is translated as CASSPRQAGAMNAEAFF. Variable domain in full (rest from reference TRBV13 and TRBJ1-1): AAGVIQSPRHLIKEKRETATLKCYPIPRHDTVYWYQQGPGQDPQFLISFYEKMQSDKGSIPDRFSAQQFSDYHSELNMSSLELGDSALYFCASSPRQAGAMNAEAFFGQGTRLTVV.

This clonotype was counted at least ten times. The chain employs TRBV6-5 and TRBJ2-7; TRBD2 aligns across 7 bases. CDR1 and CDR2 (germline): MNHEY, SVGAGI. There are 14 residues in the CDR3. J lost 3 bases, V lost 6 bases, and 8 bases had no gene match. CDR3 sequence reads: CASRRREAYYEQYF. The CDR3 DNA reads TGTGCCAGCAGAAGACGGGAGGCCTACTACGAGCAGTACTTC.

In its sample, this clonotype was seen many times. V and J are TRBV9 and TRBJ2-3; possibly TRBD2 for D (5 bases). With 4 bases removed from V and 0 bases from J, the gap between germline ends came to 15 bases. This CDR3 contains 16 residues. CDR1 is SGDLS, CDR2 YYNGEE, per germline. CDR3 bases: TGTGCCAGCAGCCGAGGGTCCAGATCTAGCACAGATACGCAGTATTTT. As protein: CASSRGSRSSTDTQYF.

This clonotype was observed many times. V and J are TRBV12-3 or TRBV12-4 and TRBJ2-1; D gene ambiguous. V lost 6 bases, J lost 4 bases, and 16 bases lay in between. The CDR3 consists of 15 residues. The CDR3: CASSPFVSTYNEQFF. Here the CDR3 DNA reads TGTGCCAGCAGCCCCTTCGTCTCCACATACAATGAGCAGTTCTTC.